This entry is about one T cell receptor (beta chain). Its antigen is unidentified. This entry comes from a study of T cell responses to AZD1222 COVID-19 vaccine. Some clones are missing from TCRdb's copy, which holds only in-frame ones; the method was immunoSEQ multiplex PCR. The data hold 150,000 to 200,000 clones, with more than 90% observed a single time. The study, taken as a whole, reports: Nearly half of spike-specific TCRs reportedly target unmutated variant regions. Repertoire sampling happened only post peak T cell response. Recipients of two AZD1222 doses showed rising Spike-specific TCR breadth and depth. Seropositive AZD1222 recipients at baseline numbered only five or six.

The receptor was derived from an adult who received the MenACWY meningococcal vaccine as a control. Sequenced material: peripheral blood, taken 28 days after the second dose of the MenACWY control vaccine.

This chain's CDR3 is CASRRDHEQYF. As DNA, the CDR3 is TGTGCCAGCCGGCGGGACCACGAGCAGTACTTC. This chain connects TRBV3-1 (or the pseudogene TRBV3-2) to TRBJ2-7; perhaps TRBD2 as D (6 bases). Deletions cut 8 bases from V and 5 bases from J, with 10 bases between. CDR1 LGHDT and CDR2 YNNKEL come from the germline V gene (reference sequence). The CDR3 is 11 residues long.